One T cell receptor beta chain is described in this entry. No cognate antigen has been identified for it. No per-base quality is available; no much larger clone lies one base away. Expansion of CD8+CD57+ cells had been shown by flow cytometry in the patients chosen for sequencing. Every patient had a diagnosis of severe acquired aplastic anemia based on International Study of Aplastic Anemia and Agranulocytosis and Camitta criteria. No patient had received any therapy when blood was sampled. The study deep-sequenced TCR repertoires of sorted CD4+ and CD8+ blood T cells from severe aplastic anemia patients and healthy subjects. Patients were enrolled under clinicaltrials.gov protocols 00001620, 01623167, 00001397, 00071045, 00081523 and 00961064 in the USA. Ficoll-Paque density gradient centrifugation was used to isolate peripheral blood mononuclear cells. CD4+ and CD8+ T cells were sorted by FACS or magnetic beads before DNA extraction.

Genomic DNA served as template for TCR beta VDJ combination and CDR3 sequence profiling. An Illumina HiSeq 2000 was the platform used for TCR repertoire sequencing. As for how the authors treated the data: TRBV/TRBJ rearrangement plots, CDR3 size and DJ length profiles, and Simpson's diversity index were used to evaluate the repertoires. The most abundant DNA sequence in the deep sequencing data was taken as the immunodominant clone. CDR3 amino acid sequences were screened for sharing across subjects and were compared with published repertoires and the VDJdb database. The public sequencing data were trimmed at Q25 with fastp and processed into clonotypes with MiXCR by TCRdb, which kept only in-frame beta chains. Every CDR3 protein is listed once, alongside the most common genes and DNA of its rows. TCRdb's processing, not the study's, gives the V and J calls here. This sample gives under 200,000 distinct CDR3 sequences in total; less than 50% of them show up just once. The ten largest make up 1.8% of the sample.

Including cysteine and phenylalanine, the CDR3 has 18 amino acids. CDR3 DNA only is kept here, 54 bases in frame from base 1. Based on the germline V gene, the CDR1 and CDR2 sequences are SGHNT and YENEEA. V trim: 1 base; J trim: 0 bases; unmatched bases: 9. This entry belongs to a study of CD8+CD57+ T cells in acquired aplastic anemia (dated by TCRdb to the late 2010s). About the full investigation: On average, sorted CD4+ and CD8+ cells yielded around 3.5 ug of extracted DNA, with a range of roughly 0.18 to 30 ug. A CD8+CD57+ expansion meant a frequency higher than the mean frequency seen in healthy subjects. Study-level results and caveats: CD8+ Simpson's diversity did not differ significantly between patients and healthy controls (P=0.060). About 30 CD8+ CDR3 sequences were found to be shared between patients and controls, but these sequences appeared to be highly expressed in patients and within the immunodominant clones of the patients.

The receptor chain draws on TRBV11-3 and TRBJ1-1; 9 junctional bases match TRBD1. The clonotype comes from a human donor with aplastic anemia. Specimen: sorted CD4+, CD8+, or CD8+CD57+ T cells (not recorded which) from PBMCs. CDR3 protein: CASSLARDRDPMNTEAFF. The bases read TGTGCCAGCAGCTTAGCCCGGGACAGGGATCCGATGAACACTGAAGCTTTCTTT.